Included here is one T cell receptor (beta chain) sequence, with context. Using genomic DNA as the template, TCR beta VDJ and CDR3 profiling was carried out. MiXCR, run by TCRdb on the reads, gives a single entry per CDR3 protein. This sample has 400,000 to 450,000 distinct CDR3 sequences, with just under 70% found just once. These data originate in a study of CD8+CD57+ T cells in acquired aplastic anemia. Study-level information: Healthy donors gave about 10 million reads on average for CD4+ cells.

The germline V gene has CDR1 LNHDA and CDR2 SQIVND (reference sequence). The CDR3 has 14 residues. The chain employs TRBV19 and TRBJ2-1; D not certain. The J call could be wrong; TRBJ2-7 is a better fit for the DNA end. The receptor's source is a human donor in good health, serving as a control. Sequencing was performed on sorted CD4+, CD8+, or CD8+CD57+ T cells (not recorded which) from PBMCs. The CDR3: CASSNRNQENEQYF. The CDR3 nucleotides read TGTGCCAGTAGTAACCGGAACCAAGAAAACGAGCAGTACTTC.